The rows below give T cell receptor beta chains drawn from one sample of a study of cytomegalovirus exposure and HLA in healthy donors. The table came from immunoSEQ multiplex PCR; TCRdb's copy has only in-frame clones and leaves some out. Of nearly 65,000 clones in the sample, approximately 71% were seen once. Sequencing was done on a sample of PBMCs. These receptor sequences come from a man aged 50-59 years in good health and CMV-seronegative. Both conserved end residues are part of each CDR3. For some rows the clone size is stated as once, few or many, or as a class when expanded; others skip it.

V	J	size	CDR3
TRBV6-1	TRBJ2-1	few	CASSGASGVPRDEQFF
TRBV6-1	TRBJ2-7	-	CASSGGLAATYEQYF
TRBV2	TRBJ2-7	-	CARSTGVYEQYF
TRBV5-1	TRBJ1-4	few	CASSFSGGEKLFF
TRBV7-2	TRBJ1-5	-	CASSFTGVQPQHF
TRBV19	TRBJ1-6	once	CASSAQGKRDSPLHF
TRBV9	TRBJ2-3	-	CASSDLRGTDTQYF
TRBV10-1	TRBJ2-3	-	CASSTQNRGNADTQYF
TRBV10-3	TRBJ2-7	-	CATQKTGMDEQYF
TRBV18	TRBJ2-2	once	CASSPGTESNTGELFF
TRBV6-5	TRBJ2-1	few	CASSYSGGTYNEQFF
TRBV30	TRBJ2-1	-	CAWAGGGANEQFF
TRBV30	TRBJ1-2	-	CAWSAAGQHHGYTF
TRBV6-5	TRBJ2-1	-	CASSQAGQGVPRFF
TRBV4-1	TRBJ2-5	few	CASSQVSMGVGETQYF
TRBV5-1	TRBJ2-2	few	CASSLGQSTGELFF
TRBV5-6	TRBJ1-5	-	CASSFTPGSNQPQHF
TRBV2	TRBJ1-4	-	CASSDLSPQGAPSNEKLFF
TRBV15	TRBJ2-2	once	CATSSSGELFF
TRBV12-5	TRBJ2-2	few	CASGFSPGGSTWGAGELFF
TRBV30	TRBJ2-3	once	CAWSYPPRGADTQYF
TRBV10-3	TRBJ2-7	-	CVLGDEQYF
TRBV5-1	TRBJ2-7	-	CASSLEGDPYEQYF
TRBV7-9	TRBJ2-1	once	CASDIGTSGRYNEQFF
TRBV10-2	TRBJ1-1	few	CASSIQGANTEAFF
TRBV7-6	TRBJ2-2	few	CASSSISGQTGELFF
TRBV5-1	TRBJ1-2	-	CASSAGTGVYGYTF
TRBV29-1	TRBJ2-5	-	CSVVGTIETQYF
TRBV10-3	TRBJ2-1	-	CAISEITGGNEQFF
TRBV30	TRBJ2-7	-	CAWSGRFNSYEQYF
TRBV6-6	TRBJ2-3	-	CASSYTAGGGTDTQYF
TRBV5-1	TRBJ2-2	-	CASSLGGVNTGELFF
TRBV5-1	TRBJ2-1	-	CASSFVQGSYNEQFF
TRBV9	TRBJ2-1	-	CASSVLGVWNEQFF
TRBV30	TRBJ1-4	-	CAWSVGTGGSEKLFF
TRBV6-1	TRBJ1-5	-	CASTSGQGIYQPQHF
TRBV2	TRBJ2-2	-	CASRGGGNTGELFF
TRBV14	TRBJ2-1	-	CASSQHLALNYNEQFF
TRBV14	TRBJ2-7	-	CASSQDTGLSYEQYF
TRBV6-1	TRBJ2-3	-	CASTGTRADTQYF
TRBV7-8	TRBJ2-1	-	CASRAGYEQFF
TRBV19	TRBJ1-1	-	CASTFGMSDTEAFF
TRBV29-1	TRBJ1-1	-	CSTRQTVEAFF
TRBV6-5	TRBJ1-2	-	CASSYRGRGQGGYTF
TRBV19	TRBJ2-7	-	CASSTRDRGAEQYF
TRBV6-4	TRBJ2-3	-	CASSEAGLPDTQYF
TRBV19	TRBJ2-2	-	CASSFSGSNTGALFF
TRBV6-5	TRBJ2-7	-	CASSRDRTYEQYF
TRBV2	TRBJ1-1	-	CASLARVVTEAFF
TRBV9	TRBJ2-7	-	CASSAAGTGVNEQYF
TRBV2	TRBJ2-3	-	CASNPAGTTDTQYF